This T cell receptor (beta chain) was sequenced for a study of blood T cell repertoires in COVID-19. In the authors' workflow: Quantification of nucleated cells was approximated via reference gene primer amplification. Clones were read by immunoSEQ multiplex PCR, and TCRdb kept only the in-frame ones, dropping some. The DNA was the basis for D and trimming; V, J and clone size are from that table. The table shows about 400,000 clones, with about 85% occurring only once. V was clipped by 0 bases and J by 6 bases, with 11 bases between them. Per the germline V gene, CDR1 is MNHEY and CDR2 is SVGAGI. There are 15 residues in the CDR3. Study members were between about 18 and 95 years old and lived in around 24 US regions.

Material for sequencing was PBMCs or T cells enriched from blood (not recorded which). The gene calls are TRBV6-5 and TRBJ1-4; possibly TRBD1 for D (6 bases). The sequence came from a woman between 18 and 29 years old with acute COVID-19. CDR3 in DNA: TGTGCCAGCAGTTACTCGAGCGGGGGGCATGAAAAACTGTTTTTT. Translated: CASSYSSGGHEKLFF.